The source of this T cell receptor (beta chain) is a study of shared clonotypes between healthy human individuals. Study outcomes and limitations: Sampling involved blood alone; tissue repertoires likely differ. Clonotypes shared by all four sorted-subset donors had higher generation probabilities than non-shared clonotypes.

The CDR3 length is 14 residues. Unmatched junction bases numbered 7, after V lost 4 bases and J lost 8 bases. Germline V gene sequence: CDR1 SGHRS, CDR2 YFSETQ. CD45RO-negative, CCR7-selected cells formed the naive CD8 fraction, which excluded terminally differentiated effector memory CD45RA+ cells. This clone was found once. Antigen specificity is unknown. The assay was immunoSEQ multiplex PCR, and TCRdb's table has in-frame clones only and misses some. The sample yields some 2 million clones, about 95% seen once. Sequenced sample: naive CD8+ T cells sorted from blood. The chain carries TRBV5-1 and TRBJ1-3; 9 bases are a match to TRBD1. This TCR was sampled from a man younger than 30 in good health. CDR3 coding DNA: TGCGCCAGCAGCCAGGGACAGGGAAAAGACACCATATATTTT. Residues: CASSQGQGKDTIYF.